This T cell receptor beta chain is from a study of cytomegalovirus exposure and HLA in healthy donors. TCRdb's copy holds only in-frame clones and misses some; the assay was immunoSEQ multiplex PCR. Here the sample spans about 260,000 clones, 90% being singletons. Trimming took 0 bases from V and 5 from J, leaving 10 bases between them. This CDR3 comprises 14 residues. CDR1 LNHDA and CDR2 SQIVND come from the germline V gene (reference sequence). The chain combines TRBV19 with TRBJ2-5, with D possibly being TRBD2 (5 bases). The specimen was PBMCs. This receptor was taken from a woman aged 25 to 39 in good health and CMV-seronegative. In DNA, the CDR3 is TGTGCCAGTAGTATAGAAGGCGGGTGGGAGACCCAGTACTTC. Translating gives CASSIEGGWETQYF.